This T cell receptor (beta chain) stems from a study of a mutant IDH1 vaccine in newly diagnosed glioma. Losses at the gene ends were 8 bases for V and 1 base for J; bases not matched to a gene: 7. This CDR3 has 14 residues. Germline V gives CDR1 MNHNY, CDR2 SVGAGI (reference sequence). With regard to this clone: Its antigen is currently unknown.

Method: immunoSEQ multiplex PCR; TCRdb's copy keeps in-frame clones and lacks some. The repertoire has around 53,000 clones, around 85% of them found once; the top ten carry around 4.5%. Specified time point: week 47, end of study. All doses held 300 ug of mutant IDH1 20-mer peptide, with topical imiquimod. The study, taken as a whole, reports: Immune responses induced by the vaccine were seen in 93.3% of patients, spanning multiple MHC alleles.

The specimen was PBMCs, collected from a glioma patient whose treatment included an IDH1 peptide vaccine. The chain combines TRBV6-6 with TRBJ2-5, with 7 bases matching TRBD1. This receptor was identified in a woman aged 25-40 years with glioma. Some clones in this sample may be carry-over from other donors' samples. CDR3 protein: CASWNRGSQETQYF. As DNA, the CDR3 is TGTGCCAGCTGGAACAGGGGCAGCCAAGAGACCCAGTACTTC.